This T cell receptor (beta chain) is drawn from a study of cytomegalovirus exposure and HLA in healthy donors. Overall study context: The study's early data release held tens of millions of unique TCRs from HLA-typed donors. Study-wide findings and caveats: For most TCR beta V segments, an earlier analysis put the productive rate at about 87% or about 30% of the time. Indistinguishable V segments such as TRBV6-2 and TRBV6-3 were excluded.

Primers for the PCR totalled 60 Vbeta and 13 Jbeta. Produced via immunoSEQ multiplex PCR; TCRdb's table is partial and in-frame only. This sample has 99,000 or so clones; nearly 15% occur once, and the top ten carry more than 0.65%. Trimming shortened V by 5 bases and J by 0 bases, and 10 bases separated the two germline ends. CDR1 is MNHEY and CDR2 is SVGAGI in the germline V gene. The length of the CDR3 is 14 residues. In this sample, this clone turned up a few times. Its matching antigen is unknown. The TCR comes from a female donor in good health and CMV-seronegative. This chain uses TRBV6-5 with TRBJ1-1; the D gene is possibly TRBD1 (5 bases). Sequenced sample: PBMCs. The CDR3 DNA follows: TGTGCCAGCAGTCCGGACAAGATGAACACTGAAGCTTTCTTT. This codes for CASSPDKMNTEAFF.